In its sample, the clone carrying this T cell receptor beta chain was seen many times. V was clipped by 6 bases and J by 4 bases; unmatched bases: 2. This CDR3 spans 12 amino acids. Germline CDR1 MNHNY, CDR2 SVGAGI (reference sequence). Via MiXCR, TCRdb re-called the reads, giving one row per CDR3 protein. The table records around 74,000 distinct CDR3 sequences, about 3.8% of them present only once. The entry originates in a study of T cell repertoires in cytomegalovirus infection. The origin of this receptor is a human donor in good health (CMV status not recorded). Some clones in this sample may be carry-over from other donors' samples. V gene TRBV6-6 combines with J gene TRBJ1-1; 7 bases are a match to TRBD1. The sample comprised PBMCs. CDR3 region: CASRPGGTEAFF. CDR3 DNA sequence: TGTGCCAGCAGACCAGGGGGCACTGAAGCTTTCTTT.